The entry that follows covers one T cell receptor (beta chain) sequence. This sample was included in a study of blood T cell repertoires in COVID-19. Study in general: The United States, Italy and Spain were the sources of the acute and convalescent COVID-19 samples. T cells, B-cell-depleted T cells, or PBMCs provided the cDNA or gDNA that served as material.

Authors' methods: Estimates of nucleated cell counts were drawn from the amplification of reference gene primers. Here immunoSEQ multiplex PCR was the method, and the copy in TCRdb shows in-frame clones only, minus some. Clone size and the V and J calls come from that table; the DNA yielded D and trimming. The sample lists about 300,000 clones, about four fifths seen once, with roughly 1.2% in the top ten. Germline V gene data show CDR1 as KGHDR and CDR2 as SFDVKD. V was cut by 2 bases and J by 2 bases, with 6 bases left in between. CDR3 size: 15 residues. Sequencing was done on a sample of peripheral blood. The TCR originated in a woman aged 45-65 years with acute or convalescent COVID-19. The genes are TRBV24-1 and TRBJ2-6; TRBD2 might be the D (6 bases). As DNA, the CDR3 is TGTGCCACCAGTGATTGGAGGGCTGGGGCCAACGTCCTGACTTTC. This codes for CATSDWRAGANVLTF.